These 18 T cell receptor beta chains share one sample of origin, sequenced in a study of CD8+ T cells in alopecia areata. The authors extracted RNA and reverse transcribed it into cDNA as the sequencing template. Produced via immunoSEQ multiplex PCR; TCRdb's table is partial and in-frame only. This sample has about 200,000 clones, with 58% found just once. Treatment in this sample: oral pan-JAK inhibitor, 5-10 mg twice daily. Sequences were derived from CD4+ T cells sorted from blood, sampled at week 24, from a patient treated with tofacitinib. The receptors derive from a human donor with alopecia areata.

This sequence joins TRBV4-1 and TRBJ1-1, with 8 bases identical to TRBD1. Germline V gives CDR1 MGHRA, CDR2 YSYEKL. V shed 1 base and J 6 bases; nucleotides not matched to a gene: 7. CDR3 length: 15 residues. CDR3 amino acids: CASSQGPDRVAEAFF. CDR3 DNA sequence: TGCGCCAGCAGCCAAGGACCGGACAGGGTTGCTGAAGCTTTCTTT.

The chain carries TRBV10-3 and TRBJ2-5, with 10 bases lining up with TRBD2. Germline CDR1 ENHRY, CDR2 SYGVKD. The junction had 9 bases not matched to a gene; V was cut back by 6 bases and J by 2 bases. CDR3 length equals 16 residues. CDR3 amino acids: CAIRSTSGNAQETQYF. The CDR3 DNA sequence: TGTGCCATCAGGAGCACTAGCGGGAACGCTCAAGAGACCCAGTACTTC.

V and J are TRBV28 and TRBJ2-5; TRBD1 agrees at 7 bases. Germline CDR1 and CDR2: MDHEN and SYDVKM. The CDR3 is 15 amino acids. J was trimmed by 5 bases and V by 4 bases; bases with no gene match: 10. As DNA, the CDR3 is TGTGCCAGCAGTTCCACCACAGGGGTAGGGGAGACCCAGTACTTC. Translated: CASSSTTGVGETQYF.

On this clone: An end of the junction does not agree with germline; a read error may underlie this. This chain joins TRBV5-1 and TRBJ2-7; 9 positions agree with TRBD2. This CDR3 spans 13 amino acids. Per germline, CDR1 SGHRS and CDR2 YFSETQ. The CDR3 sequence is CAISGRRSYEQYF. The DNA of the CDR3 is TGCGCCATCAGCGGGAGGCGGTCCTACGAGCAGTACTTC. The full variable domain, completed using reference TRBV5-1 and TRBJ2-7, is KAGVTQTPRYLIKTRGQQVTLSCSPISGHRSVSWYQQTPGQGLQFLFEYFSETQRNKGNFPGRFSGRQFSNSRSEMNVSTLELGDSALYLCAISGRRSYEQYFGPGTRLTVT.

On this clone itself: Germline is not matched at one junction end, which may reflect a read error. The gene calls are TRBV18 and TRBJ2-4, with TRBD1 as a possible D gene (6 bases). CDR1 and CDR2 (germline): KGHSH, LQKENI. This CDR3 region has 13 residues. CDR3 residues: CASSPQGRDIQYF. CDR3 nucleotide sequence: TGTGCCAGCTCCCCACAGGGAAGGGACATTCAGTACTTC.

J is TRBJ2-7 and V is TRBV5-1, with TRBD2 identical over 11 bases. Germline lookup yields CDR1 SGHRS and CDR2 YFSETQ. Losses at the gene ends were 7 bases for V and 2 bases for J; bases not matched to a gene: 2. The CDR3 contains 13 residues. CDR3 nucleotide sequence: TGCGCCAGCGCGGGACTAGCGGCCTACGAGCAGTACTTC. It translates to CASAGLAAYEQYF.

This clone was observed a handful of times. The gene calls are TRBV4-3 and TRBJ2-4; 7 nucleotides line up with TRBD1. Germline CDR1 reads LGHNA; CDR2 reads YSLEER. The length of the CDR3 is 17 residues. V was clipped by 0 bases and J by 5 bases; unmatched bases: 10. CDR3 protein: CASSQDLGTGAQNIQYF. CDR3 DNA sequence: TGCGCCAGCAGCCAAGATCTTGGTACAGGGGCGCAAAACATTCAGTACTTC.

The chain joins TRBV7-7 to TRBJ2-5, with 8 nucleotides matching TRBD2. CDR3 size: 13 residues. Germline V gives CDR1 SSHAT, CDR2 FNYEAQ (reference sequence). Unmatched junction bases numbered 3, after V lost 5 bases and J lost 4 bases. As DNA, the CDR3 is TGTGCCAGCAGCCCCGGGACTAGAGAGACCCAGTACTTC. It translates to CASSPGTRETQYF.

The rearrangement links TRBV18 to TRBJ2-7, with D possibly being TRBD1 (7 bases). Between the trimmed V and J ends, which lost 6 bases and 5 bases, there was a span of 14 bases. CDR1 and CDR2 (germline): KGHSH, LQKENI. CDR3 length: 13 residues. CDR3 loop: CASSPDREDEQYF. The CDR3 DNA reads as TGTGCCAGCTCTCCAGACAGGGAGGACGAGCAGTACTTC.

The chain uses TRBV29-1 and TRBJ2-1; TRBD2 is a possible D gene (5 bases). This CDR3 is 12 amino acids long. The germline V and J ends were trimmed by 4 bases and 8 bases, with 12 bases remaining between them. The germline CDR1 and CDR2 sequences are SQVTM and ANQGSEA. Here the CDR3 reads CSVGRRRDEQFF. The CDR3 DNA sequence: TGCAGCGTTGGGCGGAGGCGCGATGAGCAGTTCTTC.

This chain links TRBV7-3 with TRBJ2-3; 8 nucleotides agree with TRBD2. CDR3 length: 15 amino acids. CDR1 SGHTA and CDR2 FQGTGA come from the germline V gene. V lost 6 bases and J lost 2; bases outside the gene matches: 7. CDR3 residues: CASSRRGGFTDTQYF. Written as DNA, the CDR3 is TGTGCCAGCAGTCGTCGCGGGGGGTTCACAGATACGCAGTATTTT.

There are a few counts of this clone. J is TRBJ1-1 and V is TRBV5-1, with a weak D call TRBD1 (5 bases). V dropped 4 bases and J dropped 6 bases, with 10 bases sitting between them. CDR3 length equals 12 residues. Germline V gives CDR1 SGHRS, CDR2 YFSETQ. The CDR3 nucleotides are TGCGCCAGCAGCGGGCAGGGCGCTGAAGCTTTCTTT. This codes for CASSGQGAEAFF.

The J gene is TRBJ1-2, the V gene TRBV29-1, with D perhaps matching TRBD1 (5 bases). V gave up 4 bases and J gave up 4 bases, with 19 bases separating them. The V gene's germline CDR1 is SQVTM and CDR2 ANQGSEA. The CDR3 is 15 residues long. The CDR3 DNA sequence: TGCAGCGTTGGGGGGATGGGCGGCGGGGTCTATGGCTACACCTTC. It codes for CSVGGMGGGVYGYTF.

This clone has more than one count but fewer than ten. The chain joins TRBV18 to TRBJ1-1; tentative D call: TRBD1 (5 bases). From germline, CDR1 is KGHSH and CDR2 LQKENI. Trimming removed 4 bases from V and 0 bases from J, with 12 bases in between. The CDR3 is 15 amino acids. The CDR3 region is CASSQGQDMNTEAFF. In nucleotides, the CDR3 is TGTGCCAGCTCACAAGGACAAGACATGAACACTGAAGCTTTCTTT.

This clone has just a few counts. The rearrangement links TRBV28 to TRBJ2-7; TRBD2 agrees at 12 bases. This CDR3 is 15 amino acids long. J was trimmed by 7 bases and V by 4 bases; bases with no gene match: 8. Germline CDR1 MDHEN, CDR2 SYDVKM. The chain's CDR3 is CASSSSGRASWEQYF. DNA for the CDR3: TGTGCCAGCAGTTCTAGCGGGAGGGCCTCCTGGGAGCAGTACTTC. Full variable domain (remainder filled in from reference TRBV28 and TRBJ2-7): DVKVTQSSRYLVKRTGEKVFLECVQDMDHENMFWYRQDPGLGLRLIYFSYDVKMKEKGDIPEGYSVSREKKERFSLILESASTNQTSMYLCASSSSGRASWEQYFGPGTRLTVT.

The chain carries TRBV5-1 and TRBJ1-1, with no clear D. This CDR3 comprises 16 residues. Trimming shortened V by 5 bases and J by 0 bases, and 17 bases separated the two germline ends. CDR1 is SGHRS and CDR2 is YFSETQ in the germline V gene. The CDR3 DNA is TGCGCCAGCAGAGCACAAACTAGCCCCATGAACACTGAAGCTTTCTTT. Protein product: CASRAQTSPMNTEAFF.

The sample holds a few counts of this clone. This chain joins TRBV28 and TRBJ1-2, with D perhaps matching TRBD1 (5 bases). Germline-derived CDR1 and CDR2 are MDHEN and SYDVKM. The CDR3 is made up of 12 amino acids. Trimming left V 8 bases short and J 4 bases short, with 11 bases between. This chain's CDR3 is CASDQGGYGYTF. CDR3 bases: TGTGCCAGCGACCAGGGCGGCTATGGCTACACCTTC.

Here the CDR3 reads CASSFGRGGDGYTF. The CDR3, as DNA: TGTGCCAGCAGCTTCGGCAGGGGAGGAGATGGCTACACCTTC. The chain carries TRBV7-2 and TRBJ1-2, with D possibly being TRBD1 (6 bases). Germline V gives CDR1 SGHTA, CDR2 FQGNSA. The CDR3 has 14 residues. Trimming removed 3 bases from V and 6 bases from J, with 14 bases in between.